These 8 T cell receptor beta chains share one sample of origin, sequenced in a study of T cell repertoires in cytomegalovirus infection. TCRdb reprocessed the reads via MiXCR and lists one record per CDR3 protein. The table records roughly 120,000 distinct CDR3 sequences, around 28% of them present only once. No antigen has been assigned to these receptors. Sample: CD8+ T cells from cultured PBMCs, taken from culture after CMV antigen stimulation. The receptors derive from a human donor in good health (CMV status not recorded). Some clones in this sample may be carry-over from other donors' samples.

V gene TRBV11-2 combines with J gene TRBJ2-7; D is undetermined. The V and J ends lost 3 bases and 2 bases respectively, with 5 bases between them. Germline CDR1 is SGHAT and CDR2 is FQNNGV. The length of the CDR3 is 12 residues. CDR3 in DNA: TGTGCCAGCAGCTTCCCTCCCTACGAGCAGTACTTC. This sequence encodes CASSFPPYEQYF.

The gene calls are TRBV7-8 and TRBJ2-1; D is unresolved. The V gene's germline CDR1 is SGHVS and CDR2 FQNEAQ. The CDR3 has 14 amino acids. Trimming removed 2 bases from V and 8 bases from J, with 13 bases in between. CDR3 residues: CASSLLVTLYEQFF. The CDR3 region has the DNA TGTGCCAGCAGCTTATTGGTCACATTATATGAGCAGTTCTTC.

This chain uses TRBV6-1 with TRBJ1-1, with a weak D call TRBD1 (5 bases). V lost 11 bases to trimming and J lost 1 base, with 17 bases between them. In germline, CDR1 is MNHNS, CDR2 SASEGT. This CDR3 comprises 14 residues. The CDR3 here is CAYIGRGTNTEAFF. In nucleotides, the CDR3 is TGTGCCTATATCGGGCGGGGGACGAACACTGAAGCTTTCTTT.

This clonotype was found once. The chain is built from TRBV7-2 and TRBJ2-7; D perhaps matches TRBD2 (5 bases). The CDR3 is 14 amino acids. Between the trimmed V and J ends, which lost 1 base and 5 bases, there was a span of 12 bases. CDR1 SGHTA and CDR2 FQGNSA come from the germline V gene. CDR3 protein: CASSLVGATNEQYF. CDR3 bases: TGTGCCAGCAGCTTAGTGGGAGCGACTAACGAGCAGTACTTC.

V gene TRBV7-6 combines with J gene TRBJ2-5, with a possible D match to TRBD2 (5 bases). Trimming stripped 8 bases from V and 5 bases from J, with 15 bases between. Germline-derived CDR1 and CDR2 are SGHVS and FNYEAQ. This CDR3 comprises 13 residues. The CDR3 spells CASGGGPWETQYF. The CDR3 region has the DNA TGTGCCAGCGGCGGCGGGCCATGGGAGACCCAGTACTTC.

CDR3 in amino acids: CASSWGVGGGNTEAFF. The CDR3 DNA sequence: TGTGCCAGCAGTTGGGGGGTGGGAGGGGGCAACACTGAAGCTTTCTTT. This chain uses TRBV6-1 with TRBJ1-1; 7 nucleotides agree with TRBD1. Germline CDR1 MNHNS, CDR2 SASEGT. CDR3 length: 16 residues. Trimming at V came to 5 bases and at J to 2 bases, leaving 11 bases not matched to a gene.

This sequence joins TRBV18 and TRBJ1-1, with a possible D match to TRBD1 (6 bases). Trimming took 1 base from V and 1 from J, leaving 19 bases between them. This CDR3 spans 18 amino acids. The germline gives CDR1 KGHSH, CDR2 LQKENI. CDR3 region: CASSPRFRQDSSNTEAFF. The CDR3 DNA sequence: TGTGCCAGCTCACCACGCTTCCGACAGGACTCTTCGAACACTGAAGCTTTCTTT.

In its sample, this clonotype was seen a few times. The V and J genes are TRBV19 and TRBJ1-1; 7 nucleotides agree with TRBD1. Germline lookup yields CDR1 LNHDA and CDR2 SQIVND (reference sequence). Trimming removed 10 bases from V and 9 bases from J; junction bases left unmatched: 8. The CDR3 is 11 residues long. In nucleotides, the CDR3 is TGTGCCATTCTGACCAGGGGGAAAGCTTTCTTT. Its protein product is CAILTRGKAFF.